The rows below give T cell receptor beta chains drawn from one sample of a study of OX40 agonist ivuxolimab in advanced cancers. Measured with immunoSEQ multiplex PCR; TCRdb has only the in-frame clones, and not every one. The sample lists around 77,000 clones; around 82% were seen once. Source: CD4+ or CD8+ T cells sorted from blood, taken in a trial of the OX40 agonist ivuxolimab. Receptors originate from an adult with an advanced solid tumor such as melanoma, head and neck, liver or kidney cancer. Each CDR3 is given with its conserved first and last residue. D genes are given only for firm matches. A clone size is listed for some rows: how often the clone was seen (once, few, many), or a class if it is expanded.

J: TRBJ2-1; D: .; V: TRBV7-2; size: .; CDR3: CASSLVGPEQFF; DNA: TGTGCCAGCAGCTTAGTCGGCCCTGAGCAGTTCTTC
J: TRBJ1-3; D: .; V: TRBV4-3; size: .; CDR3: CASSQVSHASGNTIYF; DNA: TGCGCCAGCAGCCAAGTTTCACACGCCTCTGGAAACACCATATATTTT
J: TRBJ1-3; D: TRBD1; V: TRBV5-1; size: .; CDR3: CASSSQGIGGNTIYF; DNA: TGCGCCAGCAGCTCACAGGGGATAGGTGGAAACACCATATATTTT
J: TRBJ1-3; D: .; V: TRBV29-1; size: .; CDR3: CSAAPNIGNTIYF; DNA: TGCAGCGCTGCGCCAAACATCGGAAACACCATATATTTT
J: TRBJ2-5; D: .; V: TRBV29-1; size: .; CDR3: CSVARAQETQYF; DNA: TGCAGCGTTGCTAGGGCCCAAGAGACCCAGTACTTC
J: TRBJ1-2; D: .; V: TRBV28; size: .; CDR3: CASRGVSVGYTF; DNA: TGTGCCAGCAGAGGGGTAAGCGTAGGCTACACCTTC
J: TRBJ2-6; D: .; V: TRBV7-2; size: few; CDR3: CASSLAGGQTGANVLTF; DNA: TGTGCCAGCAGCTTAGCGGGGGGCCAAACTGGGGCCAACGTCCTGACTTTC
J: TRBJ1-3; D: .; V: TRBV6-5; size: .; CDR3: CASSPPVPGNTIYF; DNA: TGTGCCAGCAGTCCCCCGGTTCCTGGAAACACCATATATTTT
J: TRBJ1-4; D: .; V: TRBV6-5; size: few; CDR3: CASSYEGLGEKLFF; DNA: TGTGCCAGCAGTTACGAGGGGTTGGGGGAAAAACTGTTTTTT
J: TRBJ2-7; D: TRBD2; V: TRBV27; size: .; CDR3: CAARTSPYEQYF; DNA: TGTGCCGCCCGGACTAGCCCCTACGAGCAGTACTTC
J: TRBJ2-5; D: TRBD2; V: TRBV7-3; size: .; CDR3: CASSAGGRETQYF; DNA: TGTGCCAGCAGCGCGGGAGGGCGAGAGACCCAGTACTTC
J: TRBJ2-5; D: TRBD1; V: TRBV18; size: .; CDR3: CASSPTGQETQYF; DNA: TGTGCCAGCTCACCGACAGGGCAGGAGACCCAGTACTTC
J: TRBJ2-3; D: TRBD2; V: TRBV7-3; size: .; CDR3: CASSLTRGLGGTDTQYF; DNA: TGTGCCAGCAGCTTAACGAGGGGACTAGGCGGCACAGATACGCAGTATTTT
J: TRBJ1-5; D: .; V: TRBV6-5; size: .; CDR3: CASADGLGQPQHF; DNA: TGTGCCAGCGCGGACGGATTGGGTCAGCCCCAGCATTTT
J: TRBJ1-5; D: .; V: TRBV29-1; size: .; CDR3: CSVEVRQPQHF; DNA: TGCAGCGTTGAAGTGCGCCAGCCCCAGCATTTT